These T cell receptor beta chains were read from a single sample in a study of CD8+CD57+ T cells in acquired aplastic anemia. Each CDR3 protein gets one entry after TCRdb re-called the reads with MiXCR. The table lists 450,000 to 550,000 distinct CDR3 sequences, less than 35% of them singletons, with nearly 0.85% in the top ten. Sample: sorted CD4+, CD8+, or CD8+CD57+ T cells (not recorded which) from PBMCs. The receptors were gathered from a human donor with aplastic anemia. Both conserved end residues are part of each CDR3. Fields, in order: clone size, D gene, J gene, V gene, CDR3 DNA, CDR3 protein. D genes are given only for firm matches. Not all rows give a size; the values are once, few, many and, for expanded clones, a class.

abundance: NA
d_gene: NA
j_gene: TRBJ1-2
v_gene: TRBV5-1
CDR3nt: TGCGCCAGCAGCTCTTCCGGGGCCGAAGGTCGCTATGGCTACACCTTC
CDR3aa: CASSSSGAEGRYGYTF

abundance: NA
d_gene: NA
j_gene: TRBJ1-5
v_gene: TRBV5-1
CDR3nt: TGCGCCAGCAGCTCTGACGGGGTCAATCAGCCCCAGCATTTT
CDR3aa: CASSSDGVNQPQHF

abundance: NA
d_gene: NA
j_gene: TRBJ1-5
v_gene: TRBV12-5
CDR3nt: TGTGCTAGTGGTTTAGTAGGAGGGGATCAGCCCCAGCATTTT
CDR3aa: CASGLVGGDQPQHF

abundance: NA
d_gene: TRBD2
j_gene: TRBJ2-1
v_gene: TRBV20-1
CDR3nt: TGCAGTGCTCCACCCTTAGCGGGAGACTCCTACAATGAGCAGTTCTTC
CDR3aa: CSAPPLAGDSYNEQFF

abundance: few
d_gene: NA
j_gene: TRBJ1-1
v_gene: TRBV9
CDR3nt: TGTGCCAGCAGCGTAGGCGGGAAGCACCGTTCGGACACTGAAGCTTTCTTT
CDR3aa: CASSVGGKHRSDTEAFF

abundance: many
d_gene: NA
j_gene: TRBJ1-4
v_gene: TRBV7-9
CDR3nt: TGTGCCAGCAGCTTAGGACAGTCAGGTGAAAAACTGTTTTTT
CDR3aa: CASSLGQSGEKLFF

abundance: NA
d_gene: NA
j_gene: TRBJ2-1
v_gene: TRBV7-2
CDR3nt: TGTGCCAGCAGCTTATCTATCTACAATGAGCAGTTCTTC
CDR3aa: CASSLSIYNEQFF

abundance: NA
d_gene: NA
j_gene: TRBJ2-1
v_gene: TRBV20-1
CDR3nt: TGCAGTGCTAAAACTGGGCGAGCCTACAATGAGCAGTTCTTC
CDR3aa: CSAKTGRAYNEQFF

abundance: few
d_gene: NA
j_gene: TRBJ1-6
v_gene: TRBV15
CDR3nt: TGTGCCACCAGCAGTCTGGGGTCTCGGGGGTCACCCCTCCACTTT
CDR3aa: CATSSLGSRGSPLHF

abundance: NA
d_gene: TRBD2
j_gene: TRBJ2-7
v_gene: TRBV2
CDR3nt: TGTGCCAGCACCCGACTAGCGGGGGCATCCTACGAGCAGTACTTC
CDR3aa: CASTRLAGASYEQYF

abundance: many
d_gene: TRBD2
j_gene: TRBJ2-7
v_gene: TRBV10-3
CDR3nt: TGTGCCATCAGCGTGGGGAGCGGGAGGGCCTCCTACGAGCAGTACTTC
CDR3aa: CAISVGSGRASYEQYF

abundance: NA
d_gene: TRBD1
j_gene: TRBJ1-1
v_gene: TRBV4-2
CDR3nt: TGTGCCAGCAGCCGCACAGGGGCTCAAACTGAAGCTTTCTTT
CDR3aa: CASSRTGAQTEAFF

abundance: many
d_gene: NA
j_gene: TRBJ1-5
v_gene: TRBV10-3
CDR3nt: TGTGCCATCAGTGGAGAGGGTCAGCCCCAGCATTTT
CDR3aa: CAISGEGQPQHF

abundance: few
d_gene: TRBD2
j_gene: TRBJ2-3
v_gene: TRBV12-3/TRBV12-4
CDR3nt: TGTGCCAGCACCGCGGGGGGGGGAACAGATACGCAGTATTTT
CDR3aa: CASTAGGGTDTQYF

abundance: NA
d_gene: NA
j_gene: TRBJ1-2
v_gene: TRBV3-1
CDR3nt: TGTGCCAGCAGCCCGGACCATCGGGGCTACACCTTC
CDR3aa: CASSPDHRGYTF

abundance: NA
d_gene: NA
j_gene: TRBJ2-7
v_gene: TRBV10-2
CDR3nt: TGCGCCAGCAGTGAGCCGGACCGTTCCGGGTACTTC
CDR3aa: CASSEPDRSGYF

abundance: NA
d_gene: NA
j_gene: TRBJ1-2
v_gene: TRBV19
CDR3nt: TGTGCCAGTATTGATAGCGTCGGGCGCGCTAACTATGGCTACACCTTC
CDR3aa: CASIDSVGRANYGYTF

abundance: NA
d_gene: NA
j_gene: TRBJ1-2
v_gene: TRBV7-9
CDR3nt: TGTGCCAGCAGCTTAGGGGACGGACTGAACAATGGCTACACCTTC
CDR3aa: CASSLGDGLNNGYTF

abundance: few
d_gene: NA
j_gene: TRBJ2-1
v_gene: TRBV10-3
CDR3nt: TGTGCCAGCAGTTCGAGGCTAGCAGAGAATGAGCAGTTCTTC
CDR3aa: CASSSRLAENEQFF